This passage covers 2 T cell receptor beta chains from one sample sequenced in a study of blood T cells in healthy people across ages. Through a sample-barcoded 5' primer and a J-beta primer mix, a second PCR was run for roughly 6 to 11 cycles. TCRdb reprocessed the 5' RACE reads via MiXCR and lists one record per CDR3 protein. The sample has approximately 1,700,000 distinct CDR3 sequences, about 39% seen once. The specimen was blood. These receptors were obtained from a human donor in good health.

The V gene is TRBV9, the J gene TRBJ2-1; TRBD2 matches at 13 bases. Germline V lookup: CDR1 SGDLS, CDR2 YYNGEE. The CDR3 runs to 17 residues. V lost 1 base to trimming and J lost 3 bases; unmatched junction nucleotides: 4. CDR3 nucleotides: TGTGCCAGCAGCGTAACTAGCGGGGGGGCATACTACAATGAGCAGTTCTTC. The encoded protein is CASSVTSGGAYYNEQFF. Filled out from reference TRBV9 and TRBJ2-1, the complete variable domain reads DSGVTQTPKHLITATGQRVTLRCSPRSGDLSVYWYQQSLDQGLQFLIQYYNGEERAKGNILERFSAQQFPDLHSELNLSSLELGDSALYFCASSVTSGGAYYNEQFFGPGTRLTVL.

The chain employs TRBV2 and TRBJ1-2, with D uncertain. The V and J ends lost 4 bases and 1 base respectively, with 7 bases between them. The CDR3 is 13 residues long. Germline V gene sequence: CDR1 SNHLY, CDR2 FYNNEI. CDR3 sequence reads: CASSVQVNYGYTF. The CDR3 nucleotides read TGTGCCAGCAGTGTCCAGGTTAACTATGGCTACACCTTC. The full variable domain, with the rest looked up from reference TRBV2 and TRBJ1-2, is EPEVTQTPSHQVTQMGQEVILRCVPISNHLYFYWYRQILGQKVEFLVSFYNNEISEKSEIFDDQFSVERPDGSNFTLKIRSTKLEDSAMYFCASSVQVNYGYTFGSGTRLTVV.